This record covers a single T cell receptor (beta chain). TCRdb re-called the PCR reads with MiXCR, one entry per CDR3 protein. The data contain approximately 9,600 distinct CDR3 sequences, roughly three fifths of them seen just once; the ten biggest clones take up approximately 37%. The record originates from a study of tumor-infiltrating lymphocytes in oesophageal squamous cell carcinoma. Germline CDR1 is SGHVS and CDR2 is FQNEAQ. CDR3 size: 15 residues. Trimming left V 6 bases short and J 6 bases short, with 18 bases between. Material: esophageal tumor tissue. V gene TRBV7-8 combines with J gene TRBJ1-5, with D perhaps matching TRBD1 (5 bases). The TCR originated in a female donor with esophageal squamous cell carcinoma. CDR3 sequence (DNA): TGTGCCAGCAGTGGGGCACCAGATAGGAGTCAGCCCCAGCATTTT. Protein product: CASSGAPDRSQPQHF.